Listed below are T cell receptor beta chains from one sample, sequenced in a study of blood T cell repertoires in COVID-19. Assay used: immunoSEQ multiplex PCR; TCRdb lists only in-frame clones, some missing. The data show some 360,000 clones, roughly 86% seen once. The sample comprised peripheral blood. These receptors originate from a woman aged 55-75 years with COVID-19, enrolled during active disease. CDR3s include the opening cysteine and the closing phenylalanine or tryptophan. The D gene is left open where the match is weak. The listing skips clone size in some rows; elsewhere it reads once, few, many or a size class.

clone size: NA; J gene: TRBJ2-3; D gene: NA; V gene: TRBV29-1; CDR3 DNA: TGCAGCGCCGATGCGACAGAGTCAATCACAGATACGCAGTATTTT; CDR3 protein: CSADATESITDTQYF
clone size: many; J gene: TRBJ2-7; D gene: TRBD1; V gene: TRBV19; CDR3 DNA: TGTGCCAGTAGTATTGTGACAGGGCCCTACGAGCAGTACTTC; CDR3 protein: CASSIVTGPYEQYF
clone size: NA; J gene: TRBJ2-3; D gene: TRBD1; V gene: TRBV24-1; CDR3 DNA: TGTGCCACCAGTGATGGGACAGACACAGATACGCAGTATTTT; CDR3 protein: CATSDGTDTDTQYF
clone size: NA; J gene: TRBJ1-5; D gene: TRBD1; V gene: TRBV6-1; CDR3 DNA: TGTGCCAGCAGTGAAGGACAGGGTTATAGCAATCAGCCCCAGCATTTT; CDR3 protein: CASSEGQGYSNQPQHF
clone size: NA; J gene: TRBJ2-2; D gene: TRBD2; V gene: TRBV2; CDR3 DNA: TGTGCCAGCAGCGGGGGAGGGCTACTAGGGGCCGGGGAGCTGTTTTTT; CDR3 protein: CASSGGGLLGAGELFF
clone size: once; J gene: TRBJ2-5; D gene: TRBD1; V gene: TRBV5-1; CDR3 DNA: TGCGCCAGCAGCTTGGGGGACAGGGGTTCGGAGACCCAGTACTTC; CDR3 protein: CASSLGDRGSETQYF
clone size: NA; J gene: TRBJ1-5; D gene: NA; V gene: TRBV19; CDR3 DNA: TGTGCCAGTAGTATTGGTCGGGGGGCTGGTCAGCCCCAGCATTTT; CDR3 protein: CASSIGRGAGQPQHF
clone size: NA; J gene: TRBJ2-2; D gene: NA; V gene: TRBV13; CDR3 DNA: TGTGCCAGCACCTACCGTCAAACTGCAAACACCGGGGAGCTGTTTTTT; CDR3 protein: CASTYRQTANTGELFF
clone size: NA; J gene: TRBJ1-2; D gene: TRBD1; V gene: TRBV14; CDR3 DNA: TGTGCCAGCAGCCCTGGACAGGGGTATGGCTACACCTTC; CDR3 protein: CASSPGQGYGYTF
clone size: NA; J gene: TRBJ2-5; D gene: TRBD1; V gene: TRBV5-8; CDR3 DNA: TGTGCCAGCAGCTTAGGGACAGGCCGACAAGAGACCCAGTACTTC; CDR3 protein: CASSLGTGRQETQYF
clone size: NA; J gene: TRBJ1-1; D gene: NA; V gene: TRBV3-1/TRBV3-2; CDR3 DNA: TGTGCCAGCAGCCAAGATCTCGGGCAGGGGACTTTCTTT; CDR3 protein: CASSQDLGQGTFF
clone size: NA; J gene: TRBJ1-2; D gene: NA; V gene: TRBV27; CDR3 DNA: TGTGCCAGCAGGATTGGTGGAGCGGGGGCCAACTATGGCTACACCTTC; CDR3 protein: CASRIGGAGANYGYTF
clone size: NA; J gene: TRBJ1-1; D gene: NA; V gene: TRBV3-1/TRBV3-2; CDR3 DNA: TGTGCCAGCAGCCAATTAGGGGGGGTGGCTGAAGCTTTCTTT; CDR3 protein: CASSQLGGVAEAFF
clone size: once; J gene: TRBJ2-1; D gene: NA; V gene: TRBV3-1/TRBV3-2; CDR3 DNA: TGTGCCAGCAGCCAAGGTGTCCCTTACAATGAGCAGTTCTTC; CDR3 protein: CASSQGVPYNEQFF
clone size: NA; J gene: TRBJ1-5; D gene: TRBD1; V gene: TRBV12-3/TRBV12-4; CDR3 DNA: TGTGCCAGCAGTCGACAGGGGGTCCAGCCCCAGCATTTT; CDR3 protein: CASSRQGVQPQHF
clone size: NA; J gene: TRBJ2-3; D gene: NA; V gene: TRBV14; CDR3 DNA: TGTGCCAGCAACGGACAGTTCACAGATACGCAGTATTTT; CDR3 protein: CASNGQFTDTQYF
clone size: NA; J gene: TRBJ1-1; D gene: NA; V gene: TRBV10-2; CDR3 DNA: TGCGCCAGCAGTGAGGAGCAGGGACACTTCATGAACACTGAAGCTTTCTTT; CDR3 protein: CASSEEQGHFMNTEAFF
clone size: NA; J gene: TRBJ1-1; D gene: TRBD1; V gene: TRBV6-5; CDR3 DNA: TGTGCCAGCAGTCCACCGGACAGGGCGGAAGCTTTCTTT; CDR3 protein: CASSPPDRAEAFF
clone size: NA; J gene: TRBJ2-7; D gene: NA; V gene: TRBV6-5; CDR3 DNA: TGTGCCAGCAGTTACGGGGCCGTGAGCTCCTACGAGCAGTACTTC; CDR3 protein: CASSYGAVSSYEQYF
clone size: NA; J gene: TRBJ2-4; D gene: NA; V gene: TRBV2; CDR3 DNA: TGTGCCAGCAGTGAAGCGCGGGGCAGGGTAGAAAACATTCAGTACTTC; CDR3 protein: CASSEARGRVENIQYF
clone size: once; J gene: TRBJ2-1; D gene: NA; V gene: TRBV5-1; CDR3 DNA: TGCGCCAGCAGCTTGGTGGTGGGGCCTGAATTTGAGCAGTTCTTC; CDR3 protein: CASSLVVGPEFEQFF
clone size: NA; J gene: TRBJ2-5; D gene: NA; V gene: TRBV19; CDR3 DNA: TGTGCCAGTAGTATCGTCGACAGCCAAGAGACCCAGTACTTC; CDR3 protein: CASSIVDSQETQYF
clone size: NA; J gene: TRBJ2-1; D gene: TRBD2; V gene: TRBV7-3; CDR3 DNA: TGTGCCAGCAGCCTAACGGGTCTAGCGGGGGGTGAGCAGTTCTTC; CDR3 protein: CASSLTGLAGGEQFF
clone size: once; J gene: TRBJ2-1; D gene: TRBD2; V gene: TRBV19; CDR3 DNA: TGTGCCTCCAGTAGTAGAGCGGGGGGACTAAATGAGCAGTTCTTC; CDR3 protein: CASSSRAGGLNEQFF
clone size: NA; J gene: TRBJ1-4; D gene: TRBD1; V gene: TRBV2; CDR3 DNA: TGTGCCAGCAGTGTACAGGGGGGGCCTAATGAAAAACTGTTTTTT; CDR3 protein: CASSVQGGPNEKLFF
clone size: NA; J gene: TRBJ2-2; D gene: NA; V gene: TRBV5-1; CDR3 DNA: TGCGCCAGCAGCTTGAGGAGCCCTTTCCAGGGGGAGCTGTTTTTT; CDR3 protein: CASSLRSPFQGELFF
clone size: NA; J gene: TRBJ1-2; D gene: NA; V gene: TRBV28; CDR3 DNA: TGTGCCAGCAGGCTGGCGGGAGGCTTCTATGGCTACACCTTC; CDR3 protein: CASRLAGGFYGYTF
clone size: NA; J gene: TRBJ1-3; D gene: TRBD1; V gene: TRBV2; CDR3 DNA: TGTGCCAGATCAACAGGGGACTCTGGAAACACCATATATTTT; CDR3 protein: CARSTGDSGNTIYF
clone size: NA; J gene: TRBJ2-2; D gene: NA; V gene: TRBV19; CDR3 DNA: TGTGCCAGTACCAAGACAGGTAGCGTTGGCGGGGAGCTGTTTTTT; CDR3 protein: CASTKTGSVGGELFF
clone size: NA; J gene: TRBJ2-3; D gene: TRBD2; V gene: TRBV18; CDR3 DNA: TGTGCCAGCTCACCCCTCGGGGGGGCTAGCTACACAGATACGCAGTATTTT; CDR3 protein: CASSPLGGASYTDTQYF
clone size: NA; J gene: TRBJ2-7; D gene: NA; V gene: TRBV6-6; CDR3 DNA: TGTGCCAGCAGTTTCCGACAGGGAGGCATGAACGAGCAGTACTTC; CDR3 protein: CASSFRQGGMNEQYF
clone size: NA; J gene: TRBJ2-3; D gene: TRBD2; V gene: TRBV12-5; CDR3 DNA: TGTGCTAGTGGTTTTTCCGCGGGGGACTTCACAGATACGCAGTATTTT; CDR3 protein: CASGFSAGDFTDTQYF
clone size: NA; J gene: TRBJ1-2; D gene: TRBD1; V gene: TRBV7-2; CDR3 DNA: TGTGCCAGCAGCTTAGTGGCGGGGACAGGGTGGGCCTATGGCTACACCTTC; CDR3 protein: CASSLVAGTGWAYGYTF